Following are 30 T cell receptor beta chains from one sample sequenced in a study of metastatic and nonmetastatic thyroid tumors. Prior to thyroid surgery, none of the patients had received any treatment. TCRdb called clones again from the PCR reads with MiXCR. The table records tens of thousands of clones, approximately 18% of them present only once. Sequenced material: blood. These TCRs come from a male donor with papillary thyroid cancer or a benign thyroid nodule (not recorded which). Some clones in this sample may be carry-over from other donors' samples.

There are many counts of this clone. This rearrangement joins TRBV2 to TRBJ2-7, with D hard to call. Between the trimmed V and J ends, which lost 6 bases and 2 bases, there was a span of 11 bases. Germline V CDR1 and CDR2: SNHLY, FYNNEI. The CDR3 covers 13 residues. CDR3 DNA sequence: TGTGCCAGCAGATTCCACAACGCCTACGAGCAGTACTTC. This translates into CASRFHNAYEQYF. The entire variable domain, with the rest obtained from reference TRBV2 and TRBJ2-7, is as follows: EPEVTQTPSHQVTQMGQEVILRCVPISNHLYFYWYRQILGQKVEFLVSFYNNEISEKSEIFDDQFSVERPDGSNFTLKIRSTKLEDSAMYFCASRFHNAYEQYFGPGTRLTVT.

This clone was picked up a small number of times. CDR3 amino acids: CASSLSKGSEKLFF. The CDR3 DNA follows: TGTGCCAGCAGTTTGTCCAAAGGGAGTGAAAAACTGTTTTTT. The genes are TRBV12-3 or TRBV12-4 and TRBJ1-4; D is undetermined. The CDR3 sequence is 14 residues long. Trimming shortened V by 3 bases and J by 7 bases, and 12 bases separated the two germline ends.

This clone was recorded at least ten times. The rearrangement joins TRBV9 to TRBJ1-1; tentatively, D is TRBD1 (5 bases). The CDR3 is 16 amino acids. Germline V gene data show CDR1 as SGDLS and CDR2 as YYNGEE. V was trimmed by 1 base and J by 0 bases, leaving 13 bases between them. In nucleotides, the CDR3 is TGTGCCAGCAGCGTAAGGTCAGGGTCCTTGAACACTGAAGCTTTCTTT. Amino acid sequence: CASSVRSGSLNTEAFF. Full variable domain (remainder filled in from reference TRBV9 and TRBJ1-1): DSGVTQTPKHLITATGQRVTLRCSPRSGDLSVYWYQQSLDQGLQFLIQYYNGEERAKGNILERFSAQQFPDLHSELNLSSLELGDSALYFCASSVRSGSLNTEAFFGQGTRLTVV.

This clone appeared a few times. A much more abundant neighbour one base away suggests this may be a read error. The chain has TRBV3-1 and TRBJ2-5; D may be TRBD2 (7 bases). Trimming left V 7 bases short and J 5 bases short, with 23 bases between. Germline assignment: CDR1 LGHDT and CDR2 YNNKEL (reference sequence). This CDR3 is 16 amino acids long. The CDR3 nucleotides are TGTGCCAGCATCCCGGAAGGTTGGGGGGGGCCCGAGACCCAGTACTTC. Amino acid sequence: CASIPEGWGGPETQYF.

This clone was found many times. V usage is TRBV30 and J usage is TRBJ2-7; D is perhaps TRBD1 (5 bases). Germline CDR1 is GTSNPN and CDR2 is SVGIG (reference sequence). The CDR3 is 13 amino acids. The germline V and J ends were trimmed by 2 bases and 4 bases, with 12 bases remaining between them. CDR3 sequence: CAWSPRTPYEQYF. The CDR3 coding sequence is TGTGCCTGGAGTCCCCGGACACCTTACGAGCAGTACTTC.

V is TRBV6-5 and J is TRBJ2-7, with D possibly called TRBD1 or TRBD2 (6 bases each). The CDR3 sequence is 17 residues long. The germline V gene encodes CDR1 MNHEY and CDR2 SVGAGI. V lost 0 bases and J 6 bases, leaving 21 bases between the germline ends. The CDR3 bases are TGTGCCAGCAGTTACTCGATGGGTACAGGGACTCTCAGCGAGCAGTACTTC. Protein: CASSYSMGTGTLSEQYF.

CDR3 coding DNA: TGTGCCAGCAGTGAACGGGATCCTAGAGGCCCCGAGCAGTACTTC. Residues: CASSERDPRGPEQYF. The J gene is TRBJ2-7, the V gene TRBV6-1; TRBD2 might be the D (5 bases). The length of the CDR3 is 15 residues. V was shortened by 2 bases and J by 6 bases, with 17 bases between the two germline ends. Per germline, CDR1 MNHNS and CDR2 SASEGT.

This clone has at least ten counts. The chain is built from TRBV10-2 and TRBJ2-2; 7 nucleotides match TRBD2. The CDR3 consists of 14 residues. J gave up 5 bases and V 2 bases, and 2 bases lay outside the gene matches. Germline V CDR1 and CDR2: WSHSY, SAAADI. The CDR3 region has the DNA TGCGCCAGCAGTGAGGTTAGCGGGACCGGGGAGCTGTTTTTT. Protein product: CASSEVSGTGELFF.

In its sample, this clone was seen many times. V and J are TRBV11-1 and TRBJ2-5; 7 bases align to TRBD2. Germline-derived CDR1 and CDR2 are SGHAT and FQDESV (reference sequence). Trimming removed 7 bases from V and 5 bases from J; junction bases left unmatched: 4. CDR3 length equals 12 residues. The CDR3: CASTRAGETQYF. Written as DNA, the CDR3 is TGTGCCAGCACAAGAGCGGGGGAGACCCAGTACTTC.

V gene TRBV30 combines with J gene TRBJ1-2, with D possibly being TRBD1 (6 bases). V was trimmed by 0 bases and J by 12 bases, leaving 14 bases between them. This CDR3 has 12 amino acids. CDR1 is GTSNPN, CDR2 SVGIG, per germline (reference sequence). The CDR3 loop reads CAWSVVGQRNTF. Written as DNA, the CDR3 is TGTGCCTGGAGTGTTGTTGGACAGCGAAACACCTTC.

To note about this clone: Since a much larger clone is just one base distant, this may be a read error. This CDR3 fails to terminate in the conserved phenylalanine or tryptophan, so it likely reflects a read error. The DNA is omitted, as the CDR3 cannot be located on it reliably, and the CDR3 follows TCRdb's listing. J is TRBJ2-7 and V is TRBV7-9. Looked up from germline, CDR1 is SEHNR and CDR2 is FQNEAQ (reference sequence). A total of 8 residues make up the CDR3, ends included. The chain's CDR3 is CASSQNRK.

This clone appeared many times. The rearrangement uses TRBV5-1 and TRBJ2-4; D is possibly TRBD2 (6 bases). The germline V gene has CDR1 SGHRS and CDR2 YFSETQ. Deletions cut 4 bases from V and 5 bases from J, with 22 bases between. The CDR3 is 17 residues long. The CDR3 nucleotides are TGCGCCAGCAGCGCCTCCGATCGGGGTAGCGGAGAAAACATTCAGTACTTC. This translates into CASSASDRGSGENIQYF.

This clone was seen many times. V usage is TRBV5-1 and J usage is TRBJ2-5; 14 bases fit TRBD2. This CDR3 is 16 amino acids long. With 3 bases clipped from V and 5 bases from J, the junction kept 6 bases outside the gene matches. Germline V gives CDR1 SGHRS, CDR2 YFSETQ. The CDR3 DNA reads TGCGCCAGCAGCTGGACTAGCGGGGGGTATGGGGAGACCCAGTACTTC. This translates into CASSWTSGGYGETQYF. Looking up the rest from reference TRBV5-1 and TRBJ2-5 gives the full variable domain: KAGVTQTPRYLIKTRGQQVTLSCSPISGHRSVSWYQQTPGQGLQFLFEYFSETQRNKGNFPGRFSGRQFSNSRSEMNVSTLELGDSALYLCASSWTSGGYGETQYFGPGTRLLVL.

This clone was found many times. The rearrangement uses TRBV12-3 or TRBV12-4 and TRBJ2-2; either TRBD1 or TRBD2 may supply D (5 bases each). The V and J ends lost 6 bases and 7 bases respectively, with 12 bases between them. CDR3 size: 13 residues. CDR3 sequence: CASSFGGGGELFF. Written as DNA, the CDR3 is TGTGCCAGCAGCTTCGGTGGGGGCGGGGAGCTGTTTTTT.

This clone is medium-sized (0.01 to 0.1%) by share. The gene calls are TRBV14 and TRBJ1-2; D gene ambiguous. Per germline, CDR1 SGHDN and CDR2 FVKESK. The CDR3 consists of 13 residues. V lost 0 bases, J lost 4 bases, and 6 bases lay in between. In DNA, the CDR3 is TGTGCCAGCAGCCAAGACAGATCCTATGGCTACACCTTC. Translated: CASSQDRSYGYTF.

The rearrangement joins TRBV28 to TRBJ2-2; D possibly corresponds to TRBD1 (6 bases). Trimming pared 7 bases from V and 4 bases from J, leaving 16 bases between. Germline-derived CDR1 and CDR2 are MDHEN and SYDVKM. This CDR3 has 15 residues. The DNA of the CDR3 is TGTGCCAGCACCGTTACAGGGCCCGGCACCGGGGAGCTGTTTTTT. Its protein is CASTVTGPGTGELFF. The full variable domain, with the rest looked up from reference TRBV28 and TRBJ2-2, is DVKVTQSSRYLVKRTGEKVFLECVQDMDHENMFWYRQDPGLGLRLIYFSYDVKMKEKGDIPEGYSVSREKKERFSLILESASTNQTSMYLCASTVTGPGTGELFFGEGSRLTVL.

V and J are TRBV3-1 and TRBJ2-7, with D possibly being TRBD1 (6 bases). The CDR3 totals 14 residues. The ends were cut back, 2 bases at V and 7 bases at J, with 15 bases in the middle. Germline CDR1 LGHDT, CDR2 YNNKEL (reference sequence). CDR3 coding DNA: TGTGCCAGCAGCCAACTCCTACAGGGTACGGAGCAGTACTTC. Amino acids: CASSQLLQGTEQYF.

The sample holds many counts of this clone. CDR3: CAWSYGRHDSGNTIYF. The DNA of the CDR3 is TGTGCCTGGAGTTACGGGCGCCACGACTCTGGAAACACCATATATTTT. The chain couples TRBV30 to TRBJ1-3; no firm D call. V was trimmed by 2 bases and J by 0 bases, leaving 14 bases between them. Germline assignment: CDR1 GTSNPN and CDR2 SVGIG (reference sequence). CDR3 length: 16 residues.

There are a few counts of this clone. The chain joins TRBV6-1 to TRBJ2-3; 7 positions match TRBD2. V lost 6 bases to trimming and J lost 3 bases; unmatched junction nucleotides: 12. Germline V gives CDR1 MNHNS, CDR2 SASEGT. The CDR3 spans 16 residues. CDR3 amino acids: CASRPTSVGETDTQYF. The DNA of the CDR3 is TGTGCCAGCAGACCTACTAGCGTGGGTGAAACAGATACGCAGTATTTT.

This clone was detected a few times. The CDR3 nucleotides are TGTGCCAGTAGTTTCAGGACGGGAAGCTCCTACGAGCAGTACTTC. Encoded protein: CASSFRTGSSYEQYF. This rearrangement joins TRBV19 to TRBJ2-7, with TRBD2 as a possible D gene (5 bases). Between the trimmed V and J ends, which lost 5 bases and 0 bases, there was a span of 14 bases. The CDR3 is 15 residues long. Germline-derived CDR1 and CDR2 are LNHDA and SQIVND (reference sequence).

Many counts were recorded for this clone. The V and J genes are TRBV18 and TRBJ2-2; 8 nucleotides line up with TRBD1. Germline V lookup: CDR1 KGHSH, CDR2 LQKENI. V lost 8 bases and J lost 0; bases outside the gene matches: 2. The CDR3 totals 14 residues. CDR3 bases: TGTGCCAGCGAACAGGGGGCGAACACCGGGGAGCTGTTTTTT. Its protein product is CASEQGANTGELFF.

This clone was counted a few times. A read error is possible here, since a much larger clone lies one base away. The same CDR3 arises from other DNA sequences in this sample as well. The gene calls are TRBV2 and TRBJ2-5; D is ambiguous. CDR3 length equals 11 residues. Trimming pared 1 base from V and 5 bases from J, leaving 2 bases between. Germline loops: CDR1 SNHLY, CDR2 FYNNEI. The CDR3 is CASSEGETQYF. CDR3 nucleotides: TGTGCCAGCAGTGAAGGTGAGACCCAGTACTTC.

V and J are TRBV7-8 and TRBJ2-2; 7 nucleotides line up with TRBD2. CDR3 length: 17 amino acids. From germline, CDR1 is SGHVS and CDR2 FQNEAQ. Losses at the gene ends were 5 bases for V and 6 bases for J; bases not matched to a gene: 15. In nucleotides, the CDR3 is TGTGCCAGCAGCCCTGGGAGTGAGGGAGGGGTCGCCGGGGAGCTGTTTTTT. This codes for CASSPGSEGGVAGELFF.

Remarks on this clone: One end of the junction fails to match germline, which may point to a read error. CDR3 protein: CAISPGLAVISYNEQFF. The CDR3 DNA is TGTGCCATCAGTCCAGGACTAGCGGTAATCTCCTACAATGAGCAGTTCTTC. V and J are TRBV12-3 or TRBV12-4 and TRBJ2-1; 10 bases line up with TRBD2. CDR3 size: 17 residues.

CDR3 nucleotide sequence: TGTGCCAGCAGTCAGTCATCAGTTGGAAACACCATATATTTT. Protein product: CASSQSSVGNTIYF. The J gene is TRBJ1-3, the V gene TRBV12-3 or TRBV12-4, with D uncertain. Between the trimmed V and J ends, which lost 5 bases and 3 bases, there was a span of 11 bases. This CDR3 comprises 14 residues.

The table lists this clone with many counts. The chain combines TRBV20-1 with TRBJ2-1, with TRBD2 identical over 13 bases. Germline V CDR1 and CDR2: DFQATT, SNEGSKA (reference sequence). The length of the CDR3 is 16 residues. Trimming took 5 bases from V and 2 from J; bases not matched to a gene: 6. As DNA, the CDR3 is TGCAGTGCTTCGACTAGCGGGAGGACCACCTACAATGAGCAGTTCTTC. It specifies CSASTSGRTTYNEQFF.

In regard to this clone: Other nucleotide sequences in the sample specify the same CDR3. The CDR3 reads CASSLRGGPLADTQYF. The CDR3 DNA follows: TGTGCCAGCAGTTTAAGGGGTGGTCCTTTAGCAGATACGCAGTATTTT. V and J are TRBV28 and TRBJ2-3; weak D call: TRBD1 (5 bases). This CDR3 is built from 16 residues. Germline assignment: CDR1 MDHEN and CDR2 SYDVKM. Trimming left V 2 bases short and J 4 bases short, with 16 bases between.

This clone was observed many times. The gene calls are TRBV6-1 and TRBJ1-2; D uncertain. Germline V gene sequence: CDR1 MNHNS, CDR2 SASEGT. The CDR3 covers 14 residues. The V gene lost 5 bases and the J gene lost 0 bases, with 10 bases spanning the gap. CDR3 DNA: TGTGCCAGCAGTATGACCCTAGCTAACTATGGCTACACCTTC. This codes for CASSMTLANYGYTF.

This clone was seen repeatedly, ten times or more. J is TRBJ2-5 and V is TRBV5-1; D unresolved. The V end was cut by 7 bases, the J end by 4 bases, with 14 bases between. This CDR3 has 13 amino acids. Germline values: CDR1 SGHRS, CDR2 YFSETQ. CDR3 in amino acids: CASAGSLGETQYF. In DNA, the CDR3 is TGCGCCAGCGCAGGAAGCCTGGGAGAGACCCAGTACTTC. The complete variable domain, with remaining parts taken from reference TRBV5-1 and TRBJ2-5, reads KAGVTQTPRYLIKTRGQQVTLSCSPISGHRSVSWYQQTPGQGLQFLFEYFSETQRNKGNFPGRFSGRQFSNSRSEMNVSTLELGDSALYLCASAGSLGETQYFGPGTRLLVL.

The table lists this clone with many counts. The J gene is TRBJ1-2, the V gene TRBV15, with TRBD1 identical over 8 bases. The CDR3 runs to 14 residues. From germline, CDR1 is LNHNV and CDR2 YYDKDF (reference sequence). With 5 bases clipped from V and 4 bases from J, the junction kept 6 bases outside the gene matches. The CDR3: CATSEAGGSYGYTF. As DNA, the CDR3 is TGTGCCACCAGCGAGGCAGGGGGCAGCTATGGCTACACCTTC. The full variable domain, completed using reference TRBV15 and TRBJ1-2, is DAMVIQNPRYQVTQFGKPVTLSCSQTLNHNVMYWYQQKSSQAPKLLFHYYDKDFNNEADTPDNFQSRRPNTSFCFLDIRSPGLGDTAMYLCATSEAGGSYGYTFGSGTRLTVV.